Given below is one T cell receptor beta chain in context. Participants were aged roughly 18 to 90 years, lived in 24 US areas, and enrolled virtually. This sample was taken from a study of blood T cell repertoires in COVID-19. Turning to the study itself: Both acute and convalescent COVID-19 samples were obtained from the United States, Italy and Spain. The cDNA or gDNA used as material had been derived from T cells, B-cell-depleted T cells, or PBMCs.

In the source study's methods: By means of reference gene primer amplification, nucleated cell counts were estimated. Some clones are missing from TCRdb's copy, which holds only in-frame ones; the method was immunoSEQ multiplex PCR. That table supplies the V and J calls and clone size; D and trimming were determined from the DNA. The sample shows under 250,000 clones, over 75% of them seen only once. V was pared by 4 bases and J by 0 bases, with 4 bases of the junction left unmatched. CDR1 is SEHNR, CDR2 FQNEAQ, per germline (reference sequence). This CDR3 spans 15 amino acids. This receptor was taken from a woman between 18 and 29 years old in a cohort exposed to, infected with or recovered from COVID-19 (not recorded which). Sequenced: PBMCs or T cells enriched from blood (not recorded which). The rearrangement links TRBV7-9 to TRBJ1-1, with 8 bases aligning to TRBD1. CDR3 nucleotides: TGTGCCAGCAGCTCCGGGGACAGGTTGAACACTGAAGCTTTCTTT. Its translation: CASSSGDRLNTEAFF.